This T cell receptor beta chain was captured in a study of cytomegalovirus exposure and HLA in healthy donors. Notes on the study in general: The classifier was said to identify cytomegalovirus status with high specificity and sensitivity.

Concerning this clone: Its cognate antigen is unknown.

Some clones are missing from TCRdb's copy, which holds only in-frame ones; the method was immunoSEQ multiplex PCR. Here the sample spans about 280,000 clones, approximately 90% being singletons. The CDR3 has 16 residues. V was clipped by 4 bases and J by 1 base, with 16 bases between them. Germline V lookup: CDR1 SGDLS, CDR2 YYNGEE. This chain links TRBV9 with TRBJ2-3; D possibly corresponds to TRBD2 (5 bases). Sequenced sample: PBMCs. This receptor was obtained from a woman aged 18-29 years in good health and CMV-seronegative. The CDR3 reads CASSPQRTLGTDTQYF. Here the CDR3 DNA reads TGTGCCAGCAGCCCCCAAAGGACTCTCGGCACAGATACGCAGTATTTT. Combining the CDR3 with reference TRBV9 and TRBJ2-3 gives the whole variable domain DSGVTQTPKHLITATGQRVTLRCSPRSGDLSVYWYQQSLDQGLQFLIQYYNGEERAKGNILERFSAQQFPDLHSELNLSSLELGDSALYFCASSPQRTLGTDTQYFGPGTRLTVL.